These 27 T cell receptor beta chains came from one sample sequenced in a study of radiation and T cells in renal cell carcinoma. The time point here: baseline pretreatment blood. Treatment noted: 15 Gy SBRT to primary tumor, nephrectomy 4 weeks later. TCRdb's table, derived via immunoSEQ multiplex PCR, lists solely in-frame clones and lacks some. The table includes some 150,000 clones, 83% detected once. Here the sequenced sample was blood, taken from a patient whose treatment included radiotherapy and nephrectomy. Receptor source: a woman between 45 and 60 years old with renal cell carcinoma.

This chain connects TRBV7-9 to TRBJ2-7; no reliable D call. Trimming pared 2 bases from V and 4 bases from J, leaving 9 bases between. The germline CDR1 and CDR2 sequences are SEHNR and FQNEAQ (reference sequence). The CDR3 covers 13 residues. This chain's CDR3 is CASSLSPPYEQYF. The CDR3 bases are TGTGCCAGCAGCTTAAGTCCACCGTACGAGCAGTACTTC.

The chain recombines TRBV6-6 with TRBJ2-7, with 9 bases lining up with TRBD1. Looked up from germline, CDR1 is MNHNY and CDR2 is SVGAGI (reference sequence). With 2 bases clipped from V and 3 bases from J, the junction kept 5 bases outside the gene matches. The CDR3 is 15 residues long. The CDR3 protein is CASSYGQGIYYEQYF. The CDR3 DNA sequence: TGTGCCAGCAGTTACGGACAGGGGATATACTACGAGCAGTACTTC.

The J gene is TRBJ1-1, the V gene TRBV7-2, with D possibly being TRBD1 (5 bases). There are 13 residues in the CDR3. Trimming left V 5 bases short and J 2 bases short, with 9 bases between. Germline CDR1 reads SGHTA; CDR2 reads FQGNSA. In nucleotides, the CDR3 is TGTGCCAGCAGCGCCGGGGGAAACACTGAAGCTTTCTTT. It translates to CASSAGGNTEAFF.

The CDR3 is CSAADRGNTGELFF. DNA for the CDR3: TGCAGCGCCGCTGACAGGGGGAACACCGGGGAGCTGTTTTTT. The rearrangement uses TRBV29-1 and TRBJ2-2; TRBD1 matches 8 bases. The CDR3 consists of 14 residues. Germline values: CDR1 SQVTM, CDR2 ANQGSEA. Trimming at V came to 7 bases and at J to 1 base, leaving 5 bases not matched to a gene.

The V gene is TRBV13, the J gene TRBJ1-1; D possibly corresponds to TRBD1 (5 bases). Germline-derived CDR1 and CDR2 are PRHDT and FYEKMQ (reference sequence). This CDR3 region has 14 residues. The V end was cut by 6 bases, the J end by 8 bases, with 19 bases between. The CDR3 nucleotides are TGTGCCAGCAGTACAGACGGCCCCCGGACAGAAGCTTTCTTT. Amino acid sequence: CASSTDGPRTEAFF. The full variable domain, its missing parts supplied by reference TRBV13 and TRBJ1-1, is AAGVIQSPRHLIKEKRETATLKCYPIPRHDTVYWYQQGPGQDPQFLISFYEKMQSDKGSIPDRFSAQQFSDYHSELNMSSLELGDSALYFCASSTDGPRTEAFFGQGTRLTVV.

This clone has a handful of counts. This chain connects TRBV30 to TRBJ1-6, with a tentative D call TRBD1 (5 bases). With 3 bases removed from V and 9 bases from J, the gap between germline ends came to 18 bases. The CDR3 is made up of 15 amino acids. CDR1 GTSNPN and CDR2 SVGIG come from the germline V gene (reference sequence). CDR3 bases: TGTGCCTGGAGGGCACTTCAGGGAGCCAGTTCACCCCTCCACTTT. This gives the protein CAWRALQGASSPLHF. The entire variable domain, with the rest obtained from reference TRBV30 and TRBJ1-6, is as follows: SQTIHQWPATLVQPVGSPLSLECTVEGTSNPNLYWYRQAAGRGLQLLFYSVGIGQISSEVPQNLSASRPQDRQFILSSKKLLLSDSGFYLCAWRALQGASSPLHFGNGTRLTVT.

J is TRBJ1-5 and V is TRBV6-1, with no clear D. This CDR3 region has 14 residues. Trimming removed 8 bases from V and 4 bases from J, with 15 bases in between. Germline CDR1 and CDR2: MNHNS and SASEGT. CDR3 coding DNA: TGTGCCAGCGGAAGGACGGCTGCTAATCAGCCCCAGCATTTT. Amino acids: CASGRTAANQPQHF.

The chain joins TRBV6-5 to TRBJ2-7; D is undetermined. The CDR3 extends over 12 amino acids. V shed 9 bases and J shed 3 bases, with 12 bases lying between them. In germline, CDR1 is MNHEY, CDR2 SVGAGI. This CDR3 reads CASLSGVYEQYF. DNA of the CDR3: TGTGCCAGTTTAAGTGGGGTCTACGAGCAGTACTTC.

This clone has only one observation. The CDR3 coding sequence is TGTGCCAGCAGCTTGGAGACAGGGGACCCAGAGACCCAGTACTTC. It specifies CASSLETGDPETQYF. The chain links TRBV5-6 to TRBJ2-5; 8 bases line up with TRBD1. This CDR3 region has 15 residues. V dropped 0 bases and J dropped 4; count of bases not matched to a gene: 5. CDR1 and CDR2 from the germline V gene are SGHDT and YYEEEE.

This sequence joins TRBV6-6 and TRBJ2-7, with TRBD1 matching over 8 bases. Germline CDR1 MNHNY, CDR2 SVGAGI (reference sequence). This CDR3 is 13 amino acids long. V shed 5 bases and J 5 bases; nucleotides not matched to a gene: 5. CDR3 sequence (DNA): TGTGCCAGCAGTCCGAGACAGGGGAACGAGCAGTACTTC. Its protein product is CASSPRQGNEQYF.

Only one count was recorded for this clone. The rearrangement joins TRBV7-2 to TRBJ1-2; no clear D gene. V lost 6 bases and J lost 8, with 10 bases in between. The V gene's germline CDR1 is SGHTA and CDR2 FQGNSA. The CDR3 consists of 11 residues. The CDR3: CASSLSGGYTF. The CDR3, as DNA: TGTGCCAGCAGTCTTAGTGGAGGCTACACCTTC.

The CDR3 region is CASSPARQGQGYTF. The CDR3 coding sequence is TGTGCCAGCTCACCAGCCAGACAGGGCCAGGGCTACACCTTC. The rearrangement links TRBV18 to TRBJ1-2, with 7 bases lining up with TRBD1. The germline V gene encodes CDR1 KGHSH and CDR2 LQKENI. The CDR3 totals 14 residues. The J segment lost 8 bases and the V segment lost 2 bases, leaving 8 bases of the junction unmatched.

The chain employs TRBV1 and TRBJ2-1; whether TRBD2, the table's D call, matches the DNA was not checked. TRBV1 is deemed a pseudogene. This CDR3 spans 15 amino acids. This chain's CDR3 is CTSNRRGSSYNEQFF. The CDR3 region has the DNA TGCACCAGCAACCGGAGAGGTAGCTCCTACAATGAGCAGTTCTTC.

The chain uses TRBV5-4 and TRBJ2-6; no firm D call. The CDR3 covers 15 residues. With 3 bases removed from V and 3 bases from J, the gap between germline ends came to 10 bases. The germline V gene has CDR1 SGHNT and CDR2 YYREEE (reference sequence). This CDR3 is CASSSGAFGANVLTF. In nucleotides, the CDR3 is TGTGCCAGCAGCTCGGGTGCTTTTGGGGCCAACGTCCTGACTTTC.

This clone was detected once. V usage is TRBV9 and J usage is TRBJ2-7; the match to TRBD2 covers 10 bases. Germline trimming cut 3 bases from V and 5 bases from J; bases unmatched to any gene: 8. CDR1 and CDR2 (germline): SGDLS, YYNGEE. The CDR3 totals 15 residues. The CDR3 here is CASSAKLAGVNEQYF. The CDR3 nucleotides read TGTGCCAGCAGCGCCAAGCTAGCGGGGGTTAACGAGCAGTACTTC. Supplemented by reference TRBV9 and TRBJ2-7, the full variable domain reads DSGVTQTPKHLITATGQRVTLRCSPRSGDLSVYWYQQSLDQGLQFLIQYYNGEERAKGNILERFSAQQFPDLHSELNLSSLELGDSALYFCASSAKLAGVNEQYFGPGTRLTVT.

This clone was detected only a few times. The gene calls are TRBV30 and TRBJ1-4, with D possibly TRBD1 on 6 matching bases. Per germline, CDR1 GTSNPN and CDR2 SVGIG (reference sequence). V was pared by 3 bases and J by 7 bases, with 9 bases between. The CDR3 extends over 12 amino acids. The CDR3 bases are TGTGCCTGGAGACAGGGAGTTGAAAAACTGTTTTTT. Its protein product is CAWRQGVEKLFF.

This sequence joins TRBV5-1 and TRBJ1-2; 9 nucleotides match TRBD1. The germline CDR1 and CDR2 sequences are SGHRS and YFSETQ. This CDR3 is built from 15 residues. V trimming: 4 bases; J trimming: 6 bases; junction bases outside the gene matches: 10. CDR3 in amino acids: CASSILTGGLDGYTF. CDR3 in DNA: TGCGCCAGCAGCATTCTAACAGGGGGCCTTGATGGCTACACCTTC. Complete variable domain (other parts from reference TRBV5-1 and TRBJ1-2): KAGVTQTPRYLIKTRGQQVTLSCSPISGHRSVSWYQQTPGQGLQFLFEYFSETQRNKGNFPGRFSGRQFSNSRSEMNVSTLELGDSALYLCASSILTGGLDGYTFGSGTRLTVV.

The DNA for the CDR3 is TGTGCCAGCAGCGTAGGCGCGGGAGGCCCCCCGTCCTACAATGAGCAGTTCTTC. It encodes CASSVGAGGPPSYNEQFF. The chain joins TRBV9 to TRBJ2-1; TRBD2 matches at 8 bases. V lost 0 bases, J lost 1 base, and 9 bases stayed unmatched. From germline, CDR1 is SGDLS and CDR2 YYNGEE. The CDR3 sequence is 18 residues long.

The V gene is TRBV25-1, the J gene TRBJ1-6; maybe TRBD1 (5 bases). V lost 3 bases and J 4 bases, leaving 13 bases between the germline ends. Germline values: CDR1 MGHDK, CDR2 SYGVNS. This CDR3 contains 16 residues. This CDR3 reads CASSETLRGYNSPLHF. DNA for the CDR3: TGTGCCAGCAGTGAGACTTTGCGGGGGTATAATTCACCCCTCCACTTT.

The table lists this clone with many counts. J is TRBJ2-1 and V is TRBV4-2; D is ambiguous. CDR3 size: 12 residues. Germline V gives CDR1 LGHNA, CDR2 YNFKEQ. The ends were cut back, 5 bases at V and 5 bases at J, with 7 bases in the middle. DNA for the CDR3: TGTGCCAGCAGCTTGGTCGACAATGAGCAGTTCTTC. Translated, it gives CASSLVDNEQFF.

The chain recombines TRBV25-1 with TRBJ2-1; D gene unclear. V lost 2 bases to trimming and J lost 5 bases, with 16 bases between them. The CDR3 has 16 amino acids. The germline V gene has CDR1 MGHDK and CDR2 SYGVNS. The CDR3 region has the DNA TGTGCCAGCAGTGAAATCTTGGCTTATGGGGACAATGAGCAGTTCTTC. Translation gives CASSEILAYGDNEQFF.

This chain links TRBV6-5 with TRBJ1-1; D is perhaps TRBD1 (5 bases). Germline V gene sequence: CDR1 MNHEY, CDR2 SVGAGI. The V end lost 5 bases, the J end lost 6 bases, and 13 bases lay between the germline ends. The CDR3 is 13 amino acids. CDR3 bases: TGTGCCAGCAGTGGGGCAGAAGGTGCTGAAGCTTTCTTT. As protein: CASSGAEGAEAFF.

The V call is TRBV9, the J call TRBJ1-2, with TRBD1 identical over 7 bases. The CDR3 sequence is 14 residues long. Trimming took 3 bases from V and 8 from J; bases not matched to a gene: 10. Germline CDR1 is SGDLS and CDR2 is YYNGEE. DNA of the CDR3: TGTGCCAGCAGCGGTCTACAGGGGCGAGGGGGCTACACCTTC. Protein product: CASSGLQGRGGYTF.

This clone was counted a single time. This chain links TRBV4-3 with TRBJ2-7; D unresolved. V gave up 0 bases and J gave up 2 bases, with 11 bases separating them. The V gene's germline CDR1 is LGHNA and CDR2 YSLEER. This CDR3 has 15 residues. The chain's CDR3 is CASSQDQNSPYEQYF. In DNA, the CDR3 is TGCGCCAGCAGCCAAGATCAGAACAGCCCCTACGAGCAGTACTTC.

The chain couples TRBV28 to TRBJ2-3; D gene unclear. V was trimmed by 3 bases and J by 3 bases, leaving 10 bases between them. This CDR3 spans 14 amino acids. The germline CDR1 and CDR2 sequences are MDHEN and SYDVKM. CDR3: CASSLGGRTDTQYF. CDR3 in DNA: TGTGCCAGCAGTTTGGGCGGTAGAACAGATACGCAGTATTTT.

This rearrangement joins TRBV28 to TRBJ1-4; D unclear. This CDR3 spans 13 amino acids. V gave up 7 bases and J gave up 0 bases, with 6 bases separating them. Germline CDR1 reads MDHEN; CDR2 reads SYDVKM. The CDR3 region is CASTGTTNEKLFF. The CDR3, as DNA: TGTGCCAGCACGGGGACAACTAATGAAAAACTGTTTTTT.

The chain recombines TRBV30 with TRBJ1-1; the D is unclear. The V gene lost 1 base and the J gene lost 4 bases, with 10 bases spanning the gap. The CDR3 sequence is 13 residues long. The germline V gene has CDR1 GTSNPN and CDR2 SVGIG (reference sequence). The CDR3 DNA follows: TGTGCCTGGAGTGGGGTACAGCGCACTGAAGCTTTCTTT. Amino acid sequence: CAWSGVQRTEAFF.